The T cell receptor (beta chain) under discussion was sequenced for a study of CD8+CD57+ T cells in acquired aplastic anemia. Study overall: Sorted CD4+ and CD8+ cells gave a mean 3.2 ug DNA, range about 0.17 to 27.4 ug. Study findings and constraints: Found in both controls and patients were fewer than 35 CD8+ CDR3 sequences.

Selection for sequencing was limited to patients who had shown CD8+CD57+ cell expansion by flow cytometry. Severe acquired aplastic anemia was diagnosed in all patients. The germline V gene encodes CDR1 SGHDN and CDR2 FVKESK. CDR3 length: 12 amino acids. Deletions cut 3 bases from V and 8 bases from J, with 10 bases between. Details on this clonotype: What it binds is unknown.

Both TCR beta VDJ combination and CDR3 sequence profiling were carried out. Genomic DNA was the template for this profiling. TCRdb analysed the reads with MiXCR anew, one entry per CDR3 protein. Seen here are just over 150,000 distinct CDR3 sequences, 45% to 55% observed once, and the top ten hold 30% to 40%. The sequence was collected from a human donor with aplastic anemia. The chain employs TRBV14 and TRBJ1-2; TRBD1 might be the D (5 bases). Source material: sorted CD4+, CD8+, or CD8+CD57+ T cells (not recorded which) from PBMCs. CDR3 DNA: TGTGCCAGCAGCCATGGGAAGGGGGGCTACACCTTC. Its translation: CASSHGKGGYTF.